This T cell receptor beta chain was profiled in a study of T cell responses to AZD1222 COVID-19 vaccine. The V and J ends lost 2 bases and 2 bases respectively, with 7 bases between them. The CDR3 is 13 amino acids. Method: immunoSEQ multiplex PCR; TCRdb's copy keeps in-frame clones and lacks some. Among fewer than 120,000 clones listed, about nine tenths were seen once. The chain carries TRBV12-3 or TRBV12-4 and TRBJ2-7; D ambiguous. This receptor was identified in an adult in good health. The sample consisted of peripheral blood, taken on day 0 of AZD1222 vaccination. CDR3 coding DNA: TGTGCCAGCAGTTTACAGTCGACCTACGAGCAGTACTTC. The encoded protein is CASSLQSTYEQYF.